This TCR beta chain was recovered during a study of T-cell reconstitution after alpha-beta-depleted transplantation in children. Points from the study as a whole: From surviving recipient T cells and thymic progenitors came the high day-60 TCRbeta diversity observed in some patients. Alpha-beta T cells about two months after transplant reportedly derived from several hundred expanded graft clones.

Unique molecular identifiers featured in how the TCRbeta library was prepared. In TCRdb, the PCR reads were re-called with MiXCR into one record per CDR3 protein. The table lists about 290,000 distinct CDR3 sequences, roughly 9.1% of them singletons, with 7.5% in the top ten. This clonotype was observed at least ten times. Its cognate antigen is unknown. The CDR3 totals 17 residues. V gave up 0 bases and J gave up 6 bases, with 19 bases separating them. CDR1 SGHDT and CDR2 YYEEEE come from the germline V gene. Sequencing used PBMCs, obtained before TCRalphabeta/CD19-depleted stem cell transplant. The origin of this receptor is a boy younger than two with acute myeloid leukemia, due to receive a stem cell transplant. This chain joins TRBV5-6 and TRBJ2-1; D may match TRBD1 or TRBD2 (6 bases each). The CDR3 DNA reads as TGTGCCAGCAGCTTGGAAGGTCGGGCTGGAGGGGGCAATGAGCAGTTCTTC. This encodes CASSLEGRAGGGNEQFF.